Each of the 21 T cell receptor beta chains below was sequenced from the same sample in a study of long-term antiretroviral therapy in people with HIV. Run at survey level, the immunoSEQ assay was version v3.0. Here immunoSEQ multiplex PCR was the method, and the copy in TCRdb shows in-frame clones only, minus some. The sample comprises about 20,000 clones, 78% of which are singletons, and approximately 15% rests with the top ten. The starting material was unsorted PBMCs, obtained 0.3 years after starting antiretroviral therapy. The receptor set was obtained from a woman in her 50s with HIV.

The gene calls are TRBV6-6 and TRBJ1-2; D possibly corresponds to TRBD1 (5 bases). Germline CDR1 MNHNY, CDR2 SVGAGI (reference sequence). V was pared by 8 bases and J by 4 bases, with 11 bases between. This CDR3 has 12 amino acids. Here the CDR3 reads CASRGGRYGYTF. The CDR3 nucleotides are TGTGCCAGCCGGGGGGGACGCTATGGCTACACCTTC.

CDR3 amino acids: CASSFLEGGTYEQYV. The CDR3 region has the DNA TGTGCCAGCAGCTTTCTAGAGGGGGGAACCTACGAGCAGTACGTC. This chain joins TRBV12-1 and TRBJ2-7. TRBV12-1 is a listed pseudogene. There are 15 residues in the CDR3.

The CDR3 DNA follows: TGTGCCAGCAGAGCTAACAGGGATGGCAATCAGCCCCAGCATTTT. Protein: CASRANRDGNQPQHF. V usage is TRBV7-2 and J usage is TRBJ1-5, with D maybe TRBD1 (6 bases). CDR3 length equals 15 residues. Germline loops: CDR1 SGHTA, CDR2 FQGNSA. Trimming cost V 6 bases and J 2 bases, with 14 bases left between them.

The chain employs TRBV11-2 and TRBJ1-1; the D is unclear. This CDR3 spans 15 amino acids. CDR1 is SGHAT, CDR2 FQNNGV, per germline. V dropped 1 base and J dropped 0 bases, with 9 bases sitting between them. This CDR3 is CASSLVGGLNTEAFF. DNA for the CDR3: TGTGCCAGCAGCTTAGTGGGTGGACTGAACACTGAAGCTTTCTTT.

There are a few counts of this clone. The rearrangement uses TRBV7-2 and TRBJ1-5; possibly TRBD1 for D (5 bases). The CDR3 sequence is 15 residues long. In germline, CDR1 is SGHTA, CDR2 FQGNSA. Deletions cut 1 base from V and 4 bases from J, with 11 bases between. CDR3 in DNA: TGTGCCAGCAGCTTAGGTCAGGGCCTTAATCAGCCCCAGCATTTT. This sequence encodes CASSLGQGLNQPQHF.

This clone showed up just once. It is unclear where the CDR3 begins or ends on the DNA, so no DNA is shown, and the CDR3 is as TCRdb lists it. The chain combines TRBV6-5 with TRBJ2-1; TRBD2 was called by the table and not checked on the DNA. Germline CDR1 is MNHEY and CDR2 is SVGAGI. The CDR3 length is 12 residues, termini included. The CDR3: CASSSSGKGQFF.

CDR3 in amino acids: CASSFSPPSSPLHF. The CDR3, as DNA: TGTGCCAGCAGCTTCTCGCCCCCCAGTTCACCCCTCCACTTT. The gene calls are TRBV11-2 and TRBJ1-6; no reliable D call. Germline values: CDR1 SGHAT, CDR2 FQNNGV. V shed 3 bases and J shed 9 bases, with 12 bases lying between them. The CDR3 is 14 amino acids.

V is TRBV2 and J is TRBJ1-5; possibly TRBD1 for D (5 bases). The germline V gene has CDR1 SNHLY and CDR2 FYNNEI. V lost 2 bases and J 1 base, leaving 9 bases between the germline ends. CDR3 length equals 15 residues. The CDR3 protein is CASSEWGISNQPQHF. CDR3 DNA sequence: TGTGCCAGCAGTGAATGGGGGATCAGCAATCAGCCCCAGCATTTT.

This rearrangement joins TRBV19 to TRBJ1-5; D may be TRBD1 (5 bases). Trimming pared 3 bases from V and 2 bases from J, leaving 14 bases between. The CDR3 sequence is 16 residues long. CDR1 and CDR2 from the germline V gene are LNHDA and SQIVND (reference sequence). The CDR3 is CASSMSTGHRNQPQHF. CDR3 in DNA: TGTGCCAGTAGTATGTCAACGGGGCATCGCAATCAGCCCCAGCATTTT. Full variable domain (rest looked up from reference TRBV19 and TRBJ1-5): DGGITQSPKYLFRKEGQNVTLSCEQNLNHDAMYWYRQDPGQGLRLIYYSQIVNDFQKGDIAEGYSVSREKKESFPLTVTSAQKNPTAFYLCASSMSTGHRNQPQHFGDGTRLSIL.

The J gene is TRBJ2-4, the V gene TRBV5-1; a weak D match, TRBD1 (5 bases). CDR3 size: 14 residues. V dropped 0 bases and J dropped 5 bases, with 9 bases sitting between them. The germline gives CDR1 SGHRS, CDR2 YFSETQ. The chain's CDR3 is CASSLVTGENIQYF. The CDR3 DNA follows: TGCGCCAGCAGCTTGGTAACAGGCGAAAACATTCAGTACTTC. Based on the CDR3 plus reference TRBV5-1 and TRBJ2-4, the full variable domain is KAGVTQTPRYLIKTRGQQVTLSCSPISGHRSVSWYQQTPGQGLQFLFEYFSETQRNKGNFPGRFSGRQFSNSRSEMNVSTLELGDSALYLCASSLVTGENIQYFGAGTRLSVL.

This clone is a singleton in its sample. V gene TRBV4-1 combines with J gene TRBJ1-6, with TRBD1 matching over 8 bases. CDR1 is MGHRA, CDR2 YSYEKL, per germline. With V trimmed by 1 base and J by 7 bases, 3 bases remained unmatched. This CDR3 contains 15 residues. The CDR3 loop is CASSQGGQGNSPLHF. DNA for the CDR3: TGCGCCAGCAGCCAAGGCGGACAGGGCAATTCACCCCTCCACTTT.

The chain recombines TRBV4-1 with TRBJ2-2; D remains unclear. Trimming pared 2 bases from V and 7 bases from J, leaving 8 bases between. Looked up from germline, CDR1 is MGHRA and CDR2 is YSYEKL. This CDR3 is 13 amino acids long. CDR3 sequence reads: CASSQSQDGELFF. The CDR3 DNA reads as TGCGCCAGCAGCCAATCCCAGGACGGGGAGCTGTTTTTT.

This rearrangement joins TRBV6-5 to TRBJ1-5; possibly TRBD1 for D (6 bases). Germline CDR1 MNHEY, CDR2 SVGAGI. Trimming cost V 4 bases and J 5 bases, with 9 bases left between them. CDR3 length: 13 residues. The CDR3 nucleotides read TGTGCCAGCAGTTTACAGGGACATCAGCCCCAGCATTTT. Translation gives CASSLQGHQPQHF.

This clone was detected a few times. The chain is built from TRBV7-9 and TRBJ2-2, with D unclear. The V end was cut by 3 bases, the J end by 4 bases, with 9 bases between. The CDR3 is made up of 14 amino acids. The germline V gene encodes CDR1 SEHNR and CDR2 FQNEAQ (reference sequence). DNA for the CDR3: TGTGCCAGCAGCTTTGTAGGGCTCACCGGGGAGCTGTTTTTT. Translation: CASSFVGLTGELFF.

This clone was counted once. The CDR3 spells CAWEPQGAEKLFF. CDR3 coding DNA: TGTGCCTGGGAACCACAGGGAGCCGAAAAACTGTTTTTT. This chain links TRBV30 with TRBJ1-4; the D gene is possibly TRBD1 (6 bases). V lost 5 bases and J lost 8, with 15 bases in between. The CDR3 is 13 residues long. Germline V CDR1 and CDR2: GTSNPN, SVGIG (reference sequence).

Written as DNA, the CDR3 is TGCGCCAGCAGCGGTACAGGGGGCGCATCTGATACGCAGTATTTT. Protein product: CASSGTGGASDTQYF. The V gene is TRBV5-1, the J gene TRBJ2-3, with TRBD1 matching over 9 bases. CDR3 length: 15 residues. Germline assignment: CDR1 SGHRS and CDR2 YFSETQ. After removal of 4 bases from V and 6 bases from J, the junction contained 9 bases not matched to a gene.

The rearrangement uses TRBV19 and TRBJ2-2; D is uncertain. Germline values: CDR1 LNHDA, CDR2 SQIVND (reference sequence). The CDR3 consists of 13 residues. Trimming removed 7 bases at V and 5 bases at J, with 11 bases between. For the CDR3, the DNA is TGTGCCAGTATAAGCCCCAGAACCGGGGAGCTGTTTTTT. It encodes CASISPRTGELFF.

This clone was seen a single time. The rearrangement uses TRBV5-1 and TRBJ1-5; TRBD1 is a possible D gene (5 bases). V was shortened by 4 bases and J by 7 bases, with 15 bases between the two germline ends. This CDR3 region has 14 residues. CDR1 and CDR2 (germline): SGHRS, YFSETQ. The CDR3, as DNA: TGCGCCAGCAGCCCCTCACTGGGGGTCCAGCCCCAGCATTTT. Protein: CASSPSLGVQPQHF.

The rearrangement uses TRBV7-6 and TRBJ2-2; no clear D. This CDR3 contains 16 residues. CDR1 SGHVS and CDR2 FNYEAQ come from the germline V gene. V was clipped by 6 bases and J by 0 bases, with 14 bases between them. DNA for the CDR3: TGTGCCAGCAGTATCGAGGCACTGACGAACACCGGGGAGCTGTTTTTT. Its translation is CASSIEALTNTGELFF.

The rearrangement uses TRBV6-5 and TRBJ2-3; 10 positions agree with TRBD2. CDR3 length equals 12 residues. Losses at the gene ends were 7 bases for V and 11 bases for J; bases not matched to a gene: 6. Germline V gene sequence: CDR1 MNHEY, CDR2 SVGAGI. In nucleotides, the CDR3 is TGTGCCAGCATGCCTTTAGCGGGGGGGCAGTATTTT. It specifies CASMPLAGGQYF.

Only one count was recorded for this clone. The chain couples TRBV27 to TRBJ1-5; 8 positions agree with TRBD1. Germline V lookup: CDR1 MNHEY, CDR2 SMNVEV (reference sequence). The CDR3 is 14 amino acids. The V segment lost 4 bases and the J segment 2 bases; nucleotides outside the gene matches: 1. The CDR3 loop reads CASSSGQGNQPQHF. CDR3 bases: TGTGCCAGCAGTTCGGGACAGGGCAATCAGCCCCAGCATTTT.